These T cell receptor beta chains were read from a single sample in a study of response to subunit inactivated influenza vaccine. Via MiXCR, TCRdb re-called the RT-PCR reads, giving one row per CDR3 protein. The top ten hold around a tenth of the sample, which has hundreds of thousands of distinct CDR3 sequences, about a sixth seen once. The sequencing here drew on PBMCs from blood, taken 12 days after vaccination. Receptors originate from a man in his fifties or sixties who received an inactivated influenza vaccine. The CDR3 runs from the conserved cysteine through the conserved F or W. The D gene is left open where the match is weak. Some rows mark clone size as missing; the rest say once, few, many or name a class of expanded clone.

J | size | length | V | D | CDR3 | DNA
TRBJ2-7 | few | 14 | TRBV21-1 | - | CASSAGDRSYEQYF | TGTGCCAGCAGCGCCGGGGACAGATCCTACGAGCAGTACTTC
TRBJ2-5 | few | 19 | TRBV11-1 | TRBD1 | CASSHLDPSGQRYQETQYF | TGTGCCAGCAGCCACTTAGATCCTTCGGGACAGCGGTACCAAGAGACCCAGTACTTC
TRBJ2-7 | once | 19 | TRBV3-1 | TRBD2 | CASSQEAGRGSSSSYEQYF | TGTGCCAGCAGCCAAGAAGCCGGGAGGGGGTCCTCGAGCTCCTACGAGCAGTACTTC
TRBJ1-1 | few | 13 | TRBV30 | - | CAWSVDGYTEAFF | TGTGCCTGGAGTGTAGATGGTTACACTGAAGCTTTCTTT
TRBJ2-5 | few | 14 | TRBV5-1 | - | CASSVVGIGETQYF | TGCGCCAGCAGTGTTGTAGGGATAGGGGAGACCCAGTACTTC
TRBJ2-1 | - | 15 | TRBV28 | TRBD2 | CASSPLARSYNEQFF | TGTGCCAGCAGCCCACTAGCGAGATCCTACAATGAGCAGTTCTTC
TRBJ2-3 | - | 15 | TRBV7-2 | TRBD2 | CASNRGGRLSDTQYF | TGTGCCAGCAACCGCGGCGGGAGATTGTCAGATACGCAGTATTTT
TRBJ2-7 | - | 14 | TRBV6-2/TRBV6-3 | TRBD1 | CASRGQGVPYEQYF | TGTGCCAGCAGAGGACAGGGAGTCCCCTACGAGCAGTACTTC
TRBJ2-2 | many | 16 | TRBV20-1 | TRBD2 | CSARTLAGANTGELFF | TGCAGTGCTAGGACGCTAGCGGGCGCGAACACCGGGGAGCTGTTTTTT
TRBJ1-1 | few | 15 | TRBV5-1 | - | CASSLDTAMNTEAFF | TGCGCCAGCAGCTTGGACACGGCCATGAACACTGAAGCTTTCTTT
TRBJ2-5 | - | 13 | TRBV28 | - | CASSRTYQETQYF | TGTGCCAGCAGTCGTACATATCAAGAGACCCAGTACTTC
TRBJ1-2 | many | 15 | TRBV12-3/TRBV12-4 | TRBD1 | CASSAWGQEDYGYTF | TGTGCCAGCAGTGCCTGGGGACAGGAAGATTATGGCTACACCTTC
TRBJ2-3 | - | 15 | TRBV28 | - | CASSLRATSTDTQYF | TGTGCCAGCAGTTTAAGGGCTACTAGCACAGATACGCAGTATTTT
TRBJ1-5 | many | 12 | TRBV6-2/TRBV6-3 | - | CASRDSNQPQHF | TGTGCCAGCAGGGACAGCAATCAGCCCCAGCATTTT
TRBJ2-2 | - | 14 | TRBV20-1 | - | CSARIGSGTGELFF | TGCAGTGCTAGAATCGGGAGTGGGACCGGGGAGCTGTTTTTT
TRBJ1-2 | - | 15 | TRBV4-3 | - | CASSQDEGHRYGYTF | TGCGCCAGCAGCCAAGACGAGGGGCATCGCTATGGCTACACCTTC
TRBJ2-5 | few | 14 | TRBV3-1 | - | CASSQSVRPETQYF | TGTGCCAGCAGCCAAAGTGTCCGGCCCGAGACCCAGTACTTC
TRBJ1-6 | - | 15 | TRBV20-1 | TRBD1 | CSAGTGPGGNSPLHF | TGCAGTGCTGGGACAGGCCCAGGTGGGAATTCACCCCTCCACTTT
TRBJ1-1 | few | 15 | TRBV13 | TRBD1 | CASSEPTGGHTEAFF | TGTGCCAGCAGTGAACCCACAGGGGGGCACACTGAAGCTTTCTTT
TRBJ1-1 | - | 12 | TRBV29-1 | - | CSVYQRDTEAFF | TGCAGCGTTTATCAGAGGGACACTGAAGCTTTCTTT
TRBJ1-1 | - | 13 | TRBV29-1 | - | CSVEEGAGTEAFF | TGCAGCGTTGAAGAGGGGGCCGGGACAGAAGCTTTCTTT
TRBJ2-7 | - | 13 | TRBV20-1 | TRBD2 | CSATRTSGYEQYF | TGCAGTGCTACCCGGACTAGCGGCTACGAGCAGTACTTC
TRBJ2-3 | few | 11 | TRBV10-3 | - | CAISELGTQYF | TGTGCCATCAGTGAGTTGGGAACGCAGTATTTT
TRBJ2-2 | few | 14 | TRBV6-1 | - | CASSGDRGIGELFF | TGTGCCAGCAGTGGGGACCGTGGAATCGGGGAGCTGTTTTTT
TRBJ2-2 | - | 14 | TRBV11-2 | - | CASSPGWDTGELFF | TGTGCCAGCAGCCCTGGTTGGGACACCGGGGAGCTGTTTTTT
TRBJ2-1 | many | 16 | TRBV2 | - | CASSDLLFTSYNEQFF | TGTGCCAGCAGTGATTTGCTCTTCACCTCCTACAATGAGCAGTTCTTC
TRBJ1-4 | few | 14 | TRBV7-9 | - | CASSFPGFNEKLFF | TGTGCCAGCAGCTTCCCGGGTTTCAATGAAAAACTGTTTTTT
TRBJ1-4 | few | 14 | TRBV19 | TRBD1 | CASRRQGDNEKLFF | TGTGCCAGTAGGAGACAGGGGGATAATGAAAAACTGTTTTTT
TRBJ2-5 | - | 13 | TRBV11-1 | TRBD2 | CASSSGLAGALYF | TGTGCCAGCAGCTCTGGACTAGCGGGGGCCTTGTACTTC
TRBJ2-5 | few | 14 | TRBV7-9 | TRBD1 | CASRAQGNQETQYF | TGTGCCAGCAGAGCACAGGGGAACCAAGAGACCCAGTACTTC
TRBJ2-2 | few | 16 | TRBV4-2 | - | CASSQEGGPAGGELFF | TGTGCCAGCAGCCAAGAAGGTGGCCCGGCGGGCGGGGAGCTGTTTTTT
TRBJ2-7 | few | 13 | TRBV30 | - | CAWSLDGQSEQYF | TGTGCCTGGAGTTTAGACGGACAGTCAGAGCAGTACTTC
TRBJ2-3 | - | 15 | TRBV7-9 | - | CASSLAGRQADTQYF | TGTGCCAGCAGCTTAGCTGGCAGGCAGGCAGATACGCAGTATTTT
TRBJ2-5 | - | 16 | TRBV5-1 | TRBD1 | CASSLLGQPQQETQYF | TGCGCCAGCAGCCTTCTGGGACAGCCCCAACAAGAGACCCAGTACTTC
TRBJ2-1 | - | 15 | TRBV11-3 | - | CASSLGSTNGGEQFF | TGTGCCAGCAGCTTAGGCTCTACCAATGGGGGTGAGCAGTTCTTC
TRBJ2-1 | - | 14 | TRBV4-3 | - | CASSQDGQGGRQFF | TGCGCCAGCAGCCAAGACGGGCAGGGTGGAAGGCAGTTCTTC
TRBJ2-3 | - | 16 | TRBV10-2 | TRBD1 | CASRPTGTGATDTQYF | TGCGCCAGCAGGCCCACGGGGACAGGGGCAACAGATACGCAGTATTTT
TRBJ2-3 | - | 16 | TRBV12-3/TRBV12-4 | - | CASSDPRGASTDTQYF | TGTGCCAGCAGTGATCCCCGTGGGGCAAGCACAGATACGCAGTATTTT
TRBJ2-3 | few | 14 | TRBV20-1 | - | CSADRAPQKDTQYF | TGCAGTGCAGACCGGGCCCCGCAAAAAGATACGCAGTATTTT